These 19 T cell receptor beta chains came from one sample sequenced in a study of T cell changes during pregnancy in multiple sclerosis (dated by TCRdb to about 2019). Receptor libraries were prepared by the immunoSEQ multiplex PCR assay. The immuneACCESS repertoire file appears here via TCRdb, limited to in-frame rearrangements. These files lack a portion of the clones; in checked studies, under half of the deficit traces to unresolved V genes, and the cause of the others is not known. The sample table lists around 95,000 clones, 94% of them with a count of one. The ten largest clonotypes hold around 1.8% of the sample. This specimen consisted of peripheral blood, obtained after pregnancy. These receptor sequences come from a female donor in good health, enrolled as a control in a pregnancy study.

The chain couples TRBV5-8 to TRBJ2-7; either TRBD1 or TRBD2 may fit D (5 bases each). Germline CDR1 is SGHTS and CDR2 is YDEGEE. This CDR3 has 16 amino acids. V lost 4 bases to trimming and J lost 5 bases, with 22 bases between them. The CDR3 nucleotides are TGTGCCAGCAGCGTGGGGCTCGGGAACCCTCCTAACGAGCAGTACTTC. It encodes CASSVGLGNPPNEQYF.

This chain links TRBV28 with TRBJ2-7; TRBD2 agrees at 8 bases. The CDR3 contains 14 residues. CDR1 MDHEN and CDR2 SYDVKM come from the germline V gene. V was clipped by 5 bases and J by 8 bases; unmatched bases: 11. CDR3: CASSRTGLAQQQYF. For the CDR3, the DNA is TGTGCCAGCAGTCGGACCGGACTAGCCCAGCAGCAGTACTTC. The full variable domain, completed using reference TRBV28 and TRBJ2-7, is DVKVTQSSRYLVKRTGEKVFLECVQDMDHENMFWYRQDPGLGLRLIYFSYDVKMKEKGDIPEGYSVSREKKERFSLILESASTNQTSMYLCASSRTGLAQQQYFGPGTRLTVT.

The chain joins TRBV5-1 to TRBJ2-7, with D possibly being TRBD2 (5 bases). The CDR3 runs to 14 residues. CDR1 is SGHRS, CDR2 YFSETQ, per germline. The V end lost 4 bases, the J end lost 3 bases, and 14 bases lay between the germline ends. CDR3 amino acids: CASSREGQFYEQYF. The CDR3 nucleotides are TGCGCCAGCAGCCGGGAAGGCCAGTTCTACGAGCAGTACTTC.

The chain couples TRBV5-3 to TRBJ1-5; TRBD1 aligns across 7 bases. TRBV5-3 is an open reading frame, and its role is uncertain. With 0 bases clipped from V and 5 bases from J, the junction kept 5 bases outside the gene matches. The CDR3 runs 15 residues. CDR3: CARSLAEQGDQPQHF. In nucleotides, the CDR3 is TGTGCCAGAAGCTTGGCCGAGCAGGGGGATCAGCCCCAGCATTTT.

This chain joins TRBV2 and TRBJ2-7; TRBD1 agrees at 9 bases. The CDR3 contains 13 residues. Looked up from germline, CDR1 is SNHLY and CDR2 is FYNNEI. V was clipped by 5 bases and J by 7 bases; unmatched bases: 6. CDR3: CASSYETGGEQYF. In nucleotides, the CDR3 is TGTGCCAGCAGTTATGAGACAGGGGGTGAGCAGTACTTC.

The CDR3 spells CASSLGQPRSGNTIYF. The DNA of the CDR3 is TGTGCCAGCAGCCTGGGACAGCCGCGCTCTGGAAACACCATATATTTT. The chain couples TRBV5-4 to TRBJ1-3; 7 nucleotides line up with TRBD1. V was pared by 4 bases and J by 0 bases, with 7 bases of the junction left unmatched. Germline CDR1 SGHNT, CDR2 YYREEE (reference sequence). CDR3 length: 16 amino acids.

V is TRBV11-2 and J is TRBJ2-4; TRBD2 matches 12 bases. The length of the CDR3 is 15 residues. Germline CDR1 SGHAT, CDR2 FQNNGV. After removal of 2 bases from V and 8 bases from J, the junction contained 4 bases not matched to a gene. CDR3 residues: CASSLLAGGGDIQYF. The CDR3 bases are TGTGCCAGCAGCTTACTAGCGGGAGGGGGGGACATTCAGTACTTC.

The rearrangement uses TRBV7-2 and TRBJ2-1; a possible D gene is TRBD2 (6 bases). V was clipped by 3 bases and J by 7 bases, with 16 bases between them. The CDR3 is 15 amino acids. Germline CDR1 is SGHTA and CDR2 is FQGNSA. The CDR3 spells CASSLGGVGGNEQFF. DNA of the CDR3: TGTGCCAGCAGCTTGGGGGGAGTCGGGGGAAATGAGCAGTTCTTC.

V is TRBV28 and J is TRBJ1-5; D is possibly TRBD1 (5 bases). Germline CDR1 MDHEN, CDR2 SYDVKM. Trimming stripped 8 bases from V and 5 bases from J, with 19 bases between. CDR3 length equals 15 residues. The CDR3 coding sequence is TGTGCCAGCTTCAGAACTTGGGGGGTCGATCAGCCCCAGCATTTT. Its translation: CASFRTWGVDQPQHF.

CDR3 coding DNA: TGTGCCAGCAGCTTAAGGGACTATGAGTACAATGAGCAGTTCTTC. Protein product: CASSLRDYEYNEQFF. The rearrangement joins TRBV7-9 to TRBJ2-1; 7 nucleotides align to TRBD2. V dropped 2 bases and J dropped 4; count of bases not matched to a gene: 5. This CDR3 has 15 residues. CDR1 and CDR2 from the germline V gene are SEHNR and FQNEAQ (reference sequence).

The CDR3 DNA reads as TGTGCCAGCAGTGAAGTGCGGCCCGGCTCCTACAATGAGCAGTTCTTC. Translated: CASSEVRPGSYNEQFF. The V call is TRBV2, the J call TRBJ2-1; D is ambiguous. Germline V gives CDR1 SNHLY, CDR2 FYNNEI. V lost 1 base, J lost 0 bases, and 10 bases lay in between. The CDR3 contains 16 residues.

The chain employs TRBV28 and TRBJ1-5, with TRBD1 identical over 7 bases. This CDR3 contains 12 residues. The V and J ends lost 6 bases and 7 bases, in that order; junction bases with no gene match: 3. Per the germline V gene, CDR1 is MDHEN and CDR2 is SYDVKM. For the CDR3, the DNA is TGTGCCAGCAGAACAGGGGACCAGCCCCAGCATTTT. This gives the protein CASRTGDQPQHF.

This clone was recorded only once. This sequence joins TRBV4-1 and TRBJ1-5; D not certain. Looked up from germline, CDR1 is MGHRA and CDR2 is YSYEKL. The ends were cut back, 4 bases at V and 5 bases at J, with 15 bases in the middle. This CDR3 spans 15 amino acids. CDR3 region: CASSPIIVGHQPQHF. The CDR3 DNA is TGCGCCAGCAGCCCAATAATAGTGGGCCATCAGCCCCAGCATTTT.

The chain links TRBV7-9 to TRBJ2-5; a possible D gene is TRBD1 (5 bases). The CDR3 runs to 14 residues. Trimming removed 3 bases from V and 1 base from J, with 9 bases in between. The germline CDR1 and CDR2 sequences are SEHNR and FQNEAQ (reference sequence). The CDR3 region is CASSFQGLQETQYF. DNA of the CDR3: TGTGCCAGCAGCTTTCAGGGCCTCCAAGAGACCCAGTACTTC. Based on the CDR3 plus reference TRBV7-9 and TRBJ2-5, the full variable domain is DTGVSQNPRHKITKRGQNVTFRCDPISEHNRLYWYRQTLGQGPEFLTYFQNEAQLEKSRLLSDRFSAERPKGSFSTLEIQRTEQGDSAMYLCASSFQGLQETQYFGPGTRLLVL.

The V call is TRBV6-5, the J call TRBJ2-3; D gene uncertain. Germline CDR1 reads MNHEY; CDR2 reads SVGAGI. Trimming pared 2 bases from V and 6 bases from J, leaving 12 bases between. The CDR3 extends over 14 amino acids. The CDR3 sequence: CASSYTLTPDTQYF. CDR3 DNA: TGTGCCAGCAGTTACACCCTGACTCCCGATACGCAGTATTTT.

This clone was observed a single time. The chain combines TRBV28 with TRBJ2-7, with 7 bases matching TRBD1. The germline V gene has CDR1 MDHEN and CDR2 SYDVKM. V lost 5 bases to trimming and J lost 0 bases; unmatched junction nucleotides: 10. The CDR3 runs 16 residues. The CDR3 DNA reads as TGTGCCAGCAGTCCAACAGGGGCCGTCCTCTCCTACGAGCAGTACTTC. Its translation is CASSPTGAVLSYEQYF.

The chain recombines TRBV4-2 with TRBJ2-3; a weak D match, TRBD2 (6 bases). This CDR3 comprises 14 residues. Germline CDR1 and CDR2: LGHNA and YNFKEQ. Trimming took 4 bases from V and 1 from J, leaving 9 bases between them. Here the CDR3 DNA reads TGTGCCAGCAGCCCGGGACTCGGCACAGATACGCAGTATTTT. Its protein is CASSPGLGTDTQYF.

The chain couples TRBV5-1 to TRBJ1-4; D is uncertain. The germline gives CDR1 SGHRS, CDR2 YFSETQ. There are 13 residues in the CDR3. The V end lost 4 bases, the J end lost 12 bases, and 16 bases lay between the germline ends. As DNA, the CDR3 is TGCGCCAGCAGCCAGAGATCCGACTCGGAACTGTTTTTT. Its translation: CASSQRSDSELFF.

For the CDR3, the DNA is TGCGCCAGCAGCTTGGAGCGGACAGCCGATACGCAGTATTTT. Protein: CASSLERTADTQYF. V gene TRBV5-1 combines with J gene TRBJ2-3, with TRBD1 as a possible D gene (6 bases). The CDR3 totals 14 residues. Germline CDR1 SGHRS, CDR2 YFSETQ. Trimming removed 0 bases at V and 6 bases at J, with 11 bases between.